The clone carrying this T cell receptor beta chain turned up a few times. The sample belongs to a study of blood T cell repertoires in COVID-19. About the study: The samples span acute and convalescent COVID-19 from the United States, Italy and Spain.

Germline trimming cut 4 bases from V and 2 bases from J; bases unmatched to any gene: 10. Germline V lookup: CDR1 LNHDA, CDR2 SQIVND (reference sequence). CDR3 size: 16 residues. Under the authors' procedure: The authors estimated nucleated cell counts from reference gene primer amplification. This table comes from immunoSEQ multiplex PCR, and its TCRdb copy is limited to in-frame clones, with some not included. That table supplies the V and J calls and clone size; D and trimming were determined from the DNA. The table records 110,000 or so clones, roughly 87% of them present only once. The chain combines TRBV19 with TRBJ2-7, with 8 nucleotides matching TRBD1. The sequence was obtained from a human donor in a cohort sampled during active COVID-19. The sequencing sample was made of peripheral blood. CDR3 in amino acids: CASSTPSTGGTYEQYF. The CDR3 nucleotides are TGTGCCAGTAGTACCCCCTCTACAGGGGGAACCTACGAGCAGTACTTC.